The source of this T cell receptor (beta chain) is a study of cytotoxic CD8 clonotypes in ibrutinib-treated CLL. About the research overall: Once patients had received a median 12 months of treatment, range 6 to 36, response samples were obtained.

V was cut by 0 bases and J by 2 bases, with 14 bases left in between. Per germline, CDR1 GTSNPN and CDR2 SVGIG (reference sequence). This CDR3 is built from 15 residues. The repertoire was sequenced with immunoSEQ multiplex PCR; TCRdb's copy has only in-frame clones and lacks some. The data hold 200,000 to 250,000 clones, with roughly 65% observed a single time. Study-level results: In sustained-remission versus progressing patients, sampling times differed. Few clonotypes were public, and these shrank or held steady under treatment. Age-matched healthy donor levels were exceeded by baseline clonality, which tracked circulating CD8+ T-cell counts.

With regard to this clone: The target antigen is unknown.

Sequencing used PBMCs, obtained after 12 months of ibrutinib treatment. The source of this sequence is a human donor with chronic lymphocytic leukemia. The V and J genes are TRBV30 and TRBJ2-7; weak D call: TRBD1 (5 bases). This CDR3 reads CAWSVQTGVTYEQYF. DNA of the CDR3: TGTGCCTGGAGTGTACAAACAGGCGTTACCTACGAGCAGTACTTC.